The entry below gives a single T cell receptor beta chain sequence along with its context. Antigen unknown. This entry comes from a study of PD-1 blockade in classical Hodgkin lymphoma. Across the whole study: Administration of nivolumab to patients was at 3 mg/kg intravenously every 2 weeks. Study-wide results and limits: CD4+ TCR diversity, unlike CD8+, climbed significantly by C4D1.

Each and every patient relapsed after autologous stem cell transplantation, and patients got differing brentuximab vedotin exposure. Profiled with immunoSEQ multiplex PCR; TCRdb holds only in-frame clones, not every one. The profile shows more than 40,000 clones, roughly 72% of them singletons. This CDR3 region has 17 residues. J gave up 1 base and V 0 bases, and 5 bases lay outside the gene matches. CDR1 SGDLS and CDR2 YYNGEE come from the germline V gene. The chain carries TRBV9 and TRBJ2-3; 10 bases are shared with TRBD2. The sample in question was peripheral blood mononuclear cells (PBMCs), obtained before the second cycle of nivolumab. The sequence was obtained from a human donor with classical Hodgkin lymphoma. CDR3 in amino acids: CASSVDRAGGGTDTQYF. Here the CDR3 DNA reads TGTGCCAGCAGCGTAGATAGAGCGGGGGGGGGCACAGATACGCAGTATTTT. The full variable domain, completed using reference TRBV9 and TRBJ2-3, is DSGVTQTPKHLITATGQRVTLRCSPRSGDLSVYWYQQSLDQGLQFLIQYYNGEERAKGNILERFSAQQFPDLHSELNLSSLELGDSALYFCASSVDRAGGGTDTQYFGPGTRLTVL.